Sequencing of this T cell receptor beta chain was carried out in a study of shared clonotypes between healthy human individuals. Findings and limits, study-wide: Several donors held approximately 5% of naive CD4 clonotypes in common. Naive subsets, compared against memory subsets, generally had larger estimated richness values.

Trimming left V 5 bases short and J 0 bases short, with 13 bases between. Germline CDR1 and CDR2: SGHVS and FQNEAQ. The CDR3 has 15 residues. CD45RO-negative, CCR7-selected cells formed the naive CD8 fraction, which excluded terminally differentiated effector memory CD45RA+ cells. A word on this clone: Its matching antigen is unknown.

Sorted-subset replicate PCR reactions were performed with 150 to 200 ng DNA, corresponding to some 32,000 T cell genomes. Generated by immunoSEQ multiplex PCR, the TCRdb table keeps only in-frame clones and is missing some. The sample contains hundreds of thousands of clones, roughly 95% of which appear only once. The sample consisted of naive CD8+ T cells sorted from blood. This sequence originates from a woman in her twenties or thirties in good health. V and J are TRBV7-8 and TRBJ1-1; no definite D call. The DNA for the CDR3 is TGTGCCAGCAGCCTAACCAGATCCTTGAACACTGAAGCTTTCTTT. This encodes CASSLTRSLNTEAFF.